These 14 T cell receptor beta chains originate from one sample sequenced in a study of shared clonotypes between healthy human individuals (TCRdb year 2020). The method behind the library was the immunoSEQ multiplex PCR assay. TCRdb took this table from immuneACCESS and kept in-frame rearrangements with V and J called. Such tables lack part of the clones; where checked against another copy, unresolved V genes explain under half of the gap, and the rest is unexplained. The sample contains around 440,000 clones, roughly three quarters of them found a single time. About 11% of the sample is taken by the ten largest. The sample was PBMCs. The origin of the receptors is a woman between 35 and 50 years old in good health. Some clones in this sample may be carry-over from other donors' samples.

The J gene is TRBJ1-2, the V gene TRBV7-9; no firm D call. This CDR3 comprises 18 residues. The germline CDR1 and CDR2 sequences are SEHNR and FQNEAQ (reference sequence). Trimming pared 2 bases from V and 0 bases from J, leaving 19 bases between. The CDR3 nucleotides are TGTGCCAGCAGCTTAAGACCCCCTCGGGCCCTAACTAACTATGGCTACACCTTC. Amino acid sequence: CASSLRPPRALTNYGYTF. Full variable domain (outside the CDR3, taken from reference TRBV7-9 and TRBJ1-2): DTGVSQNPRHKITKRGQNVTFRCDPISEHNRLYWYRQTLGQGPEFLTYFQNEAQLEKSRLLSDRFSAERPKGSFSTLEIQRTEQGDSAMYLCASSLRPPRALTNYGYTFGSGTRLTVV.

This clone was counted a few times. A read error may explain this, as a much larger clone is one base away. The genes are TRBV9 and TRBJ1-2; 7 bases are shared with TRBD1. CDR1 and CDR2 (germline): SGDLS, YYNGEE. Trimming removed 0 bases from V and 7 bases from J; junction bases left unmatched: 12. This CDR3 has 16 residues. CDR3 in DNA: TGTGCCAGCAGCGTAGCCCCCCCGGGACAGAGTTCTGGCTACACCTTC. This translates into CASSVAPPGQSSGYTF.

The chain couples TRBV5-1 to TRBJ2-7; 8 positions match TRBD1. This CDR3 is 15 amino acids long. V was pared by 4 bases and J by 2 bases, with 8 bases of the junction left unmatched. Germline loops: CDR1 SGHRS, CDR2 YFSETQ. The CDR3 nucleotides read TGCGCCAGCAGCGAAATCGACAGGGGTACCTACGAGCAGTACTTC. It encodes CASSEIDRGTYEQYF.

The V and J genes are TRBV9 and TRBJ1-2; tentatively, D is TRBD1 (6 bases). Trimming pared 4 bases from V and 4 bases from J, leaving 17 bases between. This CDR3 has 15 residues. Germline values: CDR1 SGDLS, CDR2 YYNGEE. CDR3 amino acids: CASSQDPGGRYGYTF. CDR3 DNA sequence: TGTGCCAGCAGCCAGGACCCCGGGGGCCGCTATGGCTACACCTTC.

This clone was seen a few times. This chain uses TRBV19 with TRBJ2-6; no clear D gene. Germline-derived CDR1 and CDR2 are LNHDA and SQIVND (reference sequence). The CDR3 sequence is 16 residues long. The V end lost 3 bases, the J end lost 2 bases, and 11 bases lay between the germline ends. The CDR3 region has the DNA TGTGCCAGTAGTATTCAGGCCCGCGCTGGGGCCAACGTCCTGACTTTC. It yields the protein CASSIQARAGANVLTF.

Only one count was recorded for this clone. V usage is TRBV5-4 and J usage is TRBJ2-2; D is unclear. CDR1 and CDR2 (germline): SGHNT, YYREEE (reference sequence). V gave up 4 bases and J gave up 6 bases, with 10 bases separating them. The CDR3 loop spans 13 amino acids. The CDR3: CASSVSLSGELFF. The CDR3 region has the DNA TGTGCCAGCAGCGTCTCTTTATCCGGGGAGCTGTTTTTT.

Ten or more counts support this clone. The sample carries other DNA sequences with the same CDR3. The DNA of the CDR3 is TGCGCCAGCAGCTTGGACCGCCCCTCCTACAATGAGCAGTTCTTC. Amino acids: CASSLDRPSYNEQFF. The rearrangement links TRBV5-1 to TRBJ2-1; no definite D call. Trimming cost V 0 bases and J 0 bases, with 7 bases left between them. The CDR3 has 15 amino acids. Germline V gives CDR1 SGHRS, CDR2 YFSETQ.

This rearrangement joins TRBV6-6 to TRBJ2-7; TRBD1 or TRBD2 may be the D gene (5 bases each). The V end was cut by 8 bases, the J end by 4 bases, with 12 bases between. CDR3 length equals 12 residues. Germline CDR1 and CDR2: MNHNY and SVGAGI (reference sequence). The CDR3 loop reads CASGVGEYEQYF. DNA of the CDR3: TGTGCCAGCGGGGTGGGGGAATACGAGCAGTACTTC.

The sample holds a few counts of this clone. A much larger clone differs by one base, so this may be a read error. This chain uses TRBV10-2 with TRBJ2-2; D uncertain. Germline V gene data show CDR1 as WSHSY and CDR2 as SAAADI. The length of the CDR3 is 14 residues. V lost 7 bases, J lost 0 bases, and 9 bases lay in between. Written as DNA, the CDR3 is TGCGCCAGCAAGCTAGACGCGAACACCGGGGAGCTGTTTTTT. As protein: CASKLDANTGELFF.

Turning to this clone: This CDR3 is also generated by other DNA sequences in the sample. The chain combines TRBV6-5 with TRBJ2-5; D could derive from TRBD1 or TRBD2 (5 bases each). V was trimmed by 2 bases and J by 1 base, leaving 8 bases between them. Germline V gene lookup returns CDR1 MNHEY and CDR2 SVGAGI. CDR3 length: 14 residues. The CDR3 DNA is TGTGCCAGCAGTTACCGGGGCGCCCAAGAGACCCAGTACTTC. Its translation: CASSYRGAQETQYF.

The rearrangement links TRBV10-3 to TRBJ2-5; D remains unclear. V was clipped by 0 bases and J by 3 bases, with 20 bases between them. This CDR3 contains 18 residues. CDR1 ENHRY and CDR2 SYGVKD come from the germline V gene. The CDR3 loop reads CAISESKPSSPPEETQYF. In DNA form, the CDR3 reads TGTGCCATCAGTGAGTCGAAGCCCTCCTCCCCCCCTGAAGAGACCCAGTACTTC.

This clone came up once. V gene TRBV27 combines with J gene TRBJ2-2, with a weak D call TRBD2 (6 bases). The germline V gene has CDR1 MNHEY and CDR2 SMNVEV (reference sequence). The CDR3 is 15 residues long. Trimming cost V 9 bases and J 1 base, with 15 bases left between them. The CDR3 sequence is CASSKRRENTGELFF. The CDR3 nucleotides read TGTGCCAGTTCCAAAAGGCGGGAGAACACCGGGGAGCTGTTTTTT.

The chain couples TRBV4-1 to TRBJ2-3; 8 bases line up with TRBD2. V shed 0 bases and J 3 bases; nucleotides not matched to a gene: 5. The CDR3 sequence is 16 residues long. CDR1 MGHRA and CDR2 YSYEKL come from the germline V gene. CDR3 protein: CASSQDSGGRTDTQYF. The CDR3 nucleotides are TGCGCCAGCAGCCAAGATTCAGGCGGGAGGACAGATACGCAGTATTTT.

This chain connects TRBV30 to TRBJ2-1; D perhaps matches TRBD2 (5 bases). This CDR3 spans 15 amino acids. Germline lookup yields CDR1 GTSNPN and CDR2 SVGIG (reference sequence). The V gene lost 3 bases and the J gene lost 5 bases, with 17 bases spanning the gap. CDR3 amino acids: CAWSKPRSGNNEQFF. Here the CDR3 DNA reads TGTGCCTGGAGCAAACCTCGATCGGGGAACAATGAGCAGTTCTTC.